Here is one T cell receptor (beta chain) with its context. Its target is not known. The ends were cut back, 5 bases at V and 1 base at J, with 8 bases in the middle. Per germline, CDR1 ENHRY and CDR2 SYGVKD. This CDR3 region has 13 residues. This specimen comes from a study of T cells in Graves' hyperthyroidism and ophthalmopathy. These patients, aged 18 to 65, had recently diagnosed hyperthyroidism lasting under 2 months. Regarding the study as a whole: In blood, most of the thyroid clonotypes expanded above 0.001 were also present.

The CDR3 regions of TCR beta were amplified from RNA transcripts. Using the HTBI primer set, a first-round RT-PCR was run on the TCR CDR3. Each CDR3 protein gets one entry after TCRdb re-called the multiplex PCR reads with MiXCR. Among about 590,000 distinct CDR3 sequences, around 16% were seen once, and the ten largest hold under 7.5%. The sequence was obtained from a woman in her 30s with Graves' hyperthyroidism. This chain uses TRBV10-3 with TRBJ2-5; tentative D call: TRBD1 (6 bases). Sample: blood. CDR3 residues: CAISSRGQETQYF. CDR3 in DNA: TGTGCCATCAGTTCCAGGGGCCAAGAGACCCAGTACTTC.